This T cell receptor (beta chain) is drawn from a study of blood T cell repertoires in COVID-19. Study summary: The United States, Italy and Spain were the sources of the acute and convalescent COVID-19 samples. T cells, B-cell-depleted T cells, or PBMCs provided the cDNA or gDNA that served as material.

The method was immunoSEQ multiplex PCR; TCRdb's version includes in-frame clones alone and lacks a portion of them. This sample carries around 140,000 clones, 80% to 90% of them seen once, and the ten largest clones take 0.9% to 0.95%. This CDR3 is built from 13 residues. Germline assignment: CDR1 MNHEY and CDR2 SVGAGI. V was cut by 5 bases and J by 6 bases, with 11 bases left in between. The source material was peripheral blood. V usage is TRBV6-5 and J usage is TRBJ1-5, with D perhaps TRBD1 (5 bases). The receptor was derived from a woman aged 45-65 years with acute or convalescent COVID-19. The CDR3 is CASSTQGSQPQHF. DNA of the CDR3: TGTGCCAGCAGTACCCAGGGATCTCAGCCCCAGCATTTT.